These 18 T cell receptor beta chains came from one sample sequenced in a study of siplizumab effects on memory and regulatory T cells. Data came from immunoSEQ multiplex PCR; TCRdb stores just in-frame clones and leaves some out. Among about 100,000 clones listed, about 95% were seen once. The source material was non-Treg CD4+ T cells sorted from blood. These receptors were collected from a human donor in good health.

The V call is TRBV30, the J call TRBJ2-7, with unresolved D. Germline CDR1 reads GTSNPN; CDR2 reads SVGIG (reference sequence). The CDR3 is 16 residues long. V was pared by 5 bases and J by 0 bases, with 20 bases between. In DNA form, the CDR3 reads TGTGCCTGGTCTCGACCGCCCAATTGGAGCTCCTACGAGCAGTACTTC. Protein: CAWSRPPNWSSYEQYF.

The rearrangement joins TRBV10-1 to TRBJ2-3; TRBD2 agrees at 15 bases. Germline CDR1 reads WNHNN; CDR2 reads SYGVQD (reference sequence). After removal of 5 bases from V and 5 bases from J, the junction contained 5 bases not matched to a gene. The CDR3 consists of 16 residues. DNA for the CDR3: TGCGCCAGCAGTCACGGACTAGCGGGAGGGGGAGATACGCAGTATTTT. Encoded protein: CASSHGLAGGGDTQYF.

The chain couples TRBV11-1 to TRBJ2-7, with D tentatively TRBD1 or TRBD2 (5 bases each). V lost 5 bases and J 5 bases, leaving 25 bases between the germline ends. Germline V lookup: CDR1 SGHAT, CDR2 FQDESV (reference sequence). The CDR3 consists of 17 residues. CDR3 amino acids: CASSPTSNRGSGDEQYF. CDR3 DNA: TGTGCCAGCAGCCCCACTTCAAACCGGGGCTCGGGCGACGAGCAGTACTTC. The whole variable domain, remainder taken from reference TRBV11-1 and TRBJ2-7, is EAEVAQSPRYKITEKSQAVAFWCDPISGHATLYWYRQILGQGPELLVQFQDESVVDDSQLPKDRFSAERLKGVDSTLKIQPAELGDSAMYLCASSPTSNRGSGDEQYFGPGTRLTVT.

The V call is TRBV19, the J call TRBJ1-1; D call uncertain. From germline, CDR1 is LNHDA and CDR2 SQIVND (reference sequence). This CDR3 has 13 amino acids. Deletions cut 2 bases from V and 1 base from J, with 5 bases between. The CDR3 DNA follows: TGTGCCAGTAGTATATGGGAGAACACTGAAGCTTTCTTT. Translation gives CASSIWENTEAFF.

Only one count was recorded for this clone. The V and J genes are TRBV9 and TRBJ2-5, with TRBD1 matching over 10 bases. The length of the CDR3 is 14 residues. The germline CDR1 and CDR2 sequences are SGDLS and YYNGEE. J was trimmed by 7 bases and V by 3 bases; bases with no gene match: 6. The CDR3 spells CASSEPGQGMTQYF. The CDR3, as DNA: TGTGCCAGCAGCGAACCGGGACAGGGGATGACCCAGTACTTC.

The chain uses TRBV5-4 and TRBJ2-3; 8 bases are a match to TRBD2. CDR3 length equals 16 residues. Germline CDR1 is SGHNT and CDR2 is YYREEE (reference sequence). V lost 9 bases, J lost 3 bases, and 15 bases stayed unmatched. The CDR3 spells CAIQPRGGRLTDTQYF. CDR3 in DNA: TGTGCCATCCAACCCCGGGGGGGGAGATTGACAGATACGCAGTATTTT.

This clone was recorded once. The rearrangement uses TRBV28 and TRBJ2-1; 13 nucleotides line up with TRBD2. The trim removed 6 bases at V and 8 bases at J, leaving 7 bases unmatched. Germline V CDR1 and CDR2: MDHEN, SYDVKM. CDR3 length: 15 amino acids. The CDR3 coding sequence is TGTGCCAGCAGCCCCGGGACTAGCGGGGCGGATGAGCAGTTCTTC. As protein: CASSPGTSGADEQFF.

This chain connects TRBV5-5 to TRBJ1-2, with 7 positions matching TRBD1. V lost 4 bases to trimming and J lost 0 bases; unmatched junction nucleotides: 12. The length of the CDR3 is 17 residues. Germline V gene data show CDR1 as SGHKS and CDR2 as YYEKEE (reference sequence). The CDR3, as DNA: TGTGCCAGCAGCCTAAACCGGGACAGTTCCTCTAACTATGGCTACACCTTC. Translated: CASSLNRDSSSNYGYTF. The whole variable domain, remainder taken from reference TRBV5-5 and TRBJ1-2, is DAGVTQSPTHLIKTRGQQVTLRCSPISGHKSVSWYQQVLGQGPQFIFQYYEKEERGRGNFPDRFSARQFPNYSSELNVNALLLGDSALYLCASSLNRDSSSNYGYTFGSGTRLTVV.

The V gene is TRBV27, the J gene TRBJ2-7; possibly TRBD2 for D (6 bases). This CDR3 has 16 residues. CDR1 MNHEY and CDR2 SMNVEV come from the germline V gene (reference sequence). V was shortened by 3 bases and J by 1 base, with 16 bases between the two germline ends. CDR3 in DNA: TGTGCCAGCAGTTTCCGGGCGGACTACGATTCCTACGAGCAGTACTTC. It codes for CASSFRADYDSYEQYF.

The chain has TRBV28 and TRBJ1-1; 7 positions match TRBD1. The CDR3 consists of 14 residues. Germline V CDR1 and CDR2: MDHEN, SYDVKM. Trimming cost V 5 bases and J 3 bases; bases outside gene matches: 6. The DNA for the CDR3 is TGTGCCAGCAGTAACCCGGGACAGTACACTGAAGCTTTCTTT. Translating gives CASSNPGQYTEAFF.

The rearrangement uses TRBV5-1 and TRBJ1-5, with 9 bases aligning to TRBD1. Trimming removed 4 bases from V and 1 base from J; junction bases left unmatched: 6. This CDR3 has 16 residues. Germline V gene data show CDR1 as SGHRS and CDR2 as YFSETQ. The CDR3 sequence is CASSPTGGGSNQPQHF. CDR3 DNA: TGCGCCAGCAGCCCGACAGGGGGGGGAAGCAATCAGCCCCAGCATTTT.

The CDR3 DNA sequence: TGTGCCAGCAGTCCACGCATGAGGGGACCGGGACTAGCGACCGAGCAGTACTTC. Translation: CASSPRMRGPGLATEQYF. V usage is TRBV2 and J usage is TRBJ2-7; 10 bases align to TRBD2. The CDR3 consists of 18 residues. V lost 5 bases to trimming and J lost 6 bases; unmatched junction nucleotides: 19. Germline V CDR1 and CDR2: SNHLY, FYNNEI.

The J gene is TRBJ2-3, the V gene TRBV28, with 9 bases matching TRBD2. The length of the CDR3 is 14 residues. Germline trimming cut 5 bases from V and 1 base from J; bases unmatched to any gene: 1. Germline V gene sequence: CDR1 MDHEN, CDR2 SYDVKM. The CDR3 nucleotides are TGTGCCAGCAGTCTAGCGGGGCGCACAGATACGCAGTATTTT. Translating it yields CASSLAGRTDTQYF. Drawing the rest from reference TRBV28 and TRBJ2-3, the complete variable domain is DVKVTQSSRYLVKRTGEKVFLECVQDMDHENMFWYRQDPGLGLRLIYFSYDVKMKEKGDIPEGYSVSREKKERFSLILESASTNQTSMYLCASSLAGRTDTQYFGPGTRLTVL.

This chain links TRBV11-2 with TRBJ2-1; no definite D call. This CDR3 is built from 15 residues. Germline values: CDR1 SGHAT, CDR2 FQNNGV. V was cut by 6 bases and J by 6 bases, with 18 bases left in between. DNA of the CDR3: TGTGCCAGCAGGCAGGTGGGCCGTATGGGCAATGAGCAGTTCTTC. This encodes CASRQVGRMGNEQFF. Looking up the rest from reference TRBV11-2 and TRBJ2-1 gives the full variable domain: EAGVAQSPRYKIIEKRQSVAFWCNPISGHATLYWYQQILGQGPKLLIQFQNNGVVDDSQLPKDRFSAERLKGVDSTLKIQPAKLEDSAVYLCASRQVGRMGNEQFFGPGTRLTVL.

This clone was recorded only once. The chain has TRBV30 and TRBJ1-6, with TRBD1 matching over 8 bases. V was pared by 4 bases and J by 12 bases, with 20 bases of the junction left unmatched. CDR1 is GTSNPN, CDR2 SVGIG, per germline (reference sequence). This CDR3 comprises 17 residues. The DNA of the CDR3 is TGTGCCTGGAAACCCTACGACAGGGGAAGAGGCTATCGACCCCTCCACTTT. Protein sequence: CAWKPYDRGRGYRPLHF.

This chain uses TRBV7-8 with TRBJ2-1; D perhaps matches TRBD1 (6 bases). There are 15 residues in the CDR3. The germline CDR1 and CDR2 sequences are SGHVS and FQNEAQ. The ends were cut back, 5 bases at V and 6 bases at J, with 17 bases in the middle. The CDR3 protein is CASSPDRRVANEQFF. The CDR3 DNA is TGTGCCAGCAGCCCAGACAGGAGAGTTGCCAATGAGCAGTTCTTC.

The chain carries TRBV18 and TRBJ2-7, with D possibly matching TRBD1 (6 bases). Germline CDR1 is KGHSH and CDR2 is LQKENI. There are 13 residues in the CDR3. The V end was cut by 2 bases, the J end by 4 bases, with 9 bases between. The CDR3 loop is CASSPVGQYEQYF. CDR3 nucleotides: TGTGCCAGCTCACCAGTAGGACAGTACGAGCAGTACTTC.

This clone is a singleton in its sample. J is TRBJ2-7 and V is TRBV6-5; 11 nucleotides agree with TRBD2. Germline V gene data show CDR1 as MNHEY and CDR2 as SVGAGI. CDR3 length: 15 amino acids. Trimming removed 5 bases from V and 3 bases from J; junction bases left unmatched: 6. The CDR3 loop is CASSRSGLAVYEQYF. In DNA, the CDR3 is TGTGCCAGCAGTCGGTCGGGACTAGCGGTCTACGAGCAGTACTTC.